This is a list of T cell receptor beta chains from one sample in a study of cytomegalovirus exposure and HLA in healthy donors. TCRdb's copy holds only in-frame clones and misses some; the assay was immunoSEQ multiplex PCR. Of roughly 120,000 clones listed, approximately 84% were seen once; the top ten hold approximately 0.24%. Sequencing input: PBMCs. The receptors were gathered from a man between 45 and 60 years old in good health and CMV-seronegative. Both conserved end residues are part of each CDR3. Fields, in order: CDR3 DNA, CDR3 protein, V gene, J gene, clone size, D gene. A D gene is named only where the DNA matches it firmly. Clone size, where shown, is once, few, many, or a class for clones that have expanded.

DNA: TGTGCCAGCAGCTTAGCGGGGACTAGCACAGATACGCAGTATTTT
CDR3: CASSLAGTSTDTQYF
V: TRBV7-2
J: TRBJ2-3
size: -
D: -

DNA: TGTGCCAGTAGTATCGGAGGGGGGGCGACGCGAAATGAGCAGTTCTTC
CDR3: CASSIGGGATRNEQFF
V: TRBV19
J: TRBJ2-1
size: -
D: -

DNA: TGCGCCAGCAGCTATAGACTAGCGGGAGAGGGTACGCAGTATTTT
CDR3: CASSYRLAGEGTQYF
V: TRBV4-3
J: TRBJ2-3
size: -
D: TRBD2

DNA: TGCAGCGTTGGGACTAGTTCCCACAATGAGCAGTTCTTC
CDR3: CSVGTSSHNEQFF
V: TRBV29-1
J: TRBJ2-1
size: once
D: TRBD2

DNA: TGCGCCAGCAGCTCACCCGCGCGGTTGGCTGAAGCTTTCTTT
CDR3: CASSSPARLAEAFF
V: TRBV5-1
J: TRBJ1-1
size: -
D: -

DNA: TGTGCCAGCAGCTTGATACAGGGGGCGGAAGGGGCCAACGTCCTGACTTTC
CDR3: CASSLIQGAEGANVLTF
V: TRBV5-4
J: TRBJ2-6
size: -
D: TRBD1

DNA: TGTGCCAGCAGGAGCTGGGGCACCTCATTCTATGGCTACACCTTC
CDR3: CASRSWGTSFYGYTF
V: TRBV25-1
J: TRBJ1-2
size: -
D: -

DNA: TGTGCCAGCTCACCACGACAGGGTCACGAGCAGTACTTC
CDR3: CASSPRQGHEQYF
V: TRBV18
J: TRBJ2-7
size: -
D: TRBD1

DNA: TGTGCCTGGAGTCGGGGGGGCACAGATACGCAGTATTTT
CDR3: CAWSRGGTDTQYF
V: TRBV30
J: TRBJ2-3
size: -
D: TRBD2

DNA: TGCGCCAGCACTTCGGAGGGCACAATCTCTAATGAAAAACTGTTTTTT
CDR3: CASTSEGTISNEKLFF
V: TRBV5-1
J: TRBJ1-4
size: few
D: -

DNA: TGTGCCAGCGGTCTTAGGAGAGGACTAGCGGGGCAAGAGACCCAGTACTTC
CDR3: CASGLRRGLAGQETQYF
V: TRBV25-1
J: TRBJ2-5
size: -
D: TRBD2

DNA: TGTGCCACCAGCAGACAGGGACAGAATTCACCCCTCCACTTT
CDR3: CATSRQGQNSPLHF
V: TRBV15
J: TRBJ1-6
size: -
D: TRBD1

DNA: TGTGCCTGGATCGGGACAGGGGCCGTAATGCTCTACGAGCAGTACTTC
CDR3: CAWIGTGAVMLYEQYF
V: TRBV30
J: TRBJ2-7
size: few
D: TRBD1

DNA: TGTGCCATCAAGGGGCCGGACAGGGGGCCCGGGAACTTC
CDR3: CAIKGPDRGPGNF
V: TRBV10-3
J: TRBJ2-5
size: -
D: TRBD1

DNA: TGTGCCAGCAGCCCGACGACTAGCTACACCGGGGAGCTGTTTTTT
CDR3: CASSPTTSYTGELFF
V: TRBV7-9
J: TRBJ2-2
size: -
D: TRBD2

DNA: TGTGCCAGCAGCTTAGGACAAGGTCCCAATCAGCCCCAGCATTTT
CDR3: CASSLGQGPNQPQHF
V: TRBV11-2
J: TRBJ1-5
size: -
D: -

DNA: TGCGCCAGCAGCCAAGAAAAGGGGACAGGTTCCTCTTCTGGGGCCAACGTCCTGACTTTC
CDR3: CASSQEKGTGSSSGANVLTF
V: TRBV4-1
J: TRBJ2-6
size: -
D: TRBD1

DNA: TGTGCCAGCAGTGTCTCCGGGACAGGGACCTACGAGCAGTACTTC
CDR3: CASSVSGTGTYEQYF
V: TRBV2
J: TRBJ2-7
size: once
D: TRBD1

DNA: TGTGCCAGCAGCTCCCCAGGGCTCCACGAGCAGTACTTC
CDR3: CASSSPGLHEQYF
V: TRBV7-2
J: TRBJ2-7
size: -
D: -

DNA: TGTGCCAGCACTCCGTTCTCTGGAAACACCATATATTTT
CDR3: CASTPFSGNTIYF
V: TRBV19
J: TRBJ1-3
size: -
D: -

DNA: TGCGCCAGCAGCTTGGGGCTAGCGGGAGTTAATGAGCAGTTCTTC
CDR3: CASSLGLAGVNEQFF
V: TRBV5-1
J: TRBJ2-1
size: -
D: TRBD2

DNA: TGTGCCAGCAGCGTAGACAGGGCTGGAAACACCATATATTTT
CDR3: CASSVDRAGNTIYF
V: TRBV9
J: TRBJ1-3
size: -
D: -

DNA: TGTGCCAGCAGCCCGTGGACAGGGGGGGAGCTGTTTTTT
CDR3: CASSPWTGGELFF
V: TRBV2
J: TRBJ2-2
size: -
D: TRBD1

DNA: TGCGCCAGCAGCCAAGAGGGCAACTTGGGACAGGGGGTTGGGGAGCAGTACTTC
CDR3: CASSQEGNLGQGVGEQYF
V: TRBV4-1
J: TRBJ2-7
size: -
D: TRBD1

DNA: TGTGCCAGCAAATCTCGGCAGGGGCAGTTCCAAGAGACCCAGTACTTC
CDR3: CASKSRQGQFQETQYF
V: TRBV18
J: TRBJ2-5
size: once
D: -

DNA: TGTGCCAGCAAACTGAGTAGCGGGATGGGAGATACGCAGTATTTT
CDR3: CASKLSSGMGDTQYF
V: TRBV27
J: TRBJ2-3
size: once
D: TRBD2

DNA: TGCGCCAGCAGCCCTCTAGCTGACTCTGGAAACACCATATATTTT
CDR3: CASSPLADSGNTIYF
V: TRBV5-1
J: TRBJ1-3
size: once
D: -

DNA: TGTGCCAGTAGGATCTCCGGGACCGGGGAGCTGTTTTTT
CDR3: CASRISGTGELFF
V: TRBV19
J: TRBJ2-2
size: -
D: -

DNA: TGTGCCAGCAGCTCCGCGCGGGGACAGGGAAACTATGGCTACACCTTC
CDR3: CASSSARGQGNYGYTF
V: TRBV7-2
J: TRBJ1-2
size: -
D: TRBD1

DNA: TGTGCCAGCAGTCGAGCTCGAGGGACCCAGTACTTC
CDR3: CASSRARGTQYF
V: TRBV7-2
J: TRBJ2-5
size: once
D: -

DNA: TGTGCCAGCAGCTTCGGACTAGCGGGAGGCCCCGGCGAGCAGTACTTC
CDR3: CASSFGLAGGPGEQYF
V: TRBV7-2
J: TRBJ2-7
size: -
D: TRBD2

DNA: TGTGCCAGCAGCCCTCCGGGACACCTGAACACCGGGGAGCTGTTTTTT
CDR3: CASSPPGHLNTGELFF
V: TRBV7-2
J: TRBJ2-2
size: -
D: -

DNA: TGTGCCAGCAGCCTTAGGTCGGGATGGGATCAGCCCCAGCATTTT
CDR3: CASSLRSGWDQPQHF
V: TRBV7-2
J: TRBJ1-5
size: -
D: -

DNA: TGTGCCAGCAGACTCTTGATTTACAATGAGCAGTTCTTC
CDR3: CASRLLIYNEQFF
V: TRBV6-1
J: TRBJ2-1
size: -
D: -

DNA: TGCGCCAGCAGCACACTACTAGCGGGAGATGAGCAGTTCTTC
CDR3: CASSTLLAGDEQFF
V: TRBV5-1
J: TRBJ2-1
size: few
D: TRBD2

DNA: TGTGCCAGCAGTTCAATGGGACAGGGGAGAGCCAAAAACATTCAGTACTTC
CDR3: CASSSMGQGRAKNIQYF
V: TRBV27
J: TRBJ2-4
size: -
D: TRBD1

DNA: TGCGCCAGCAGCTTGGTGGGGGACGGGACATTTAATGAAAAACTGTTTTTT
CDR3: CASSLVGDGTFNEKLFF
V: TRBV5-1
J: TRBJ1-4
size: few
D: -

DNA: TGTGCCAGCAGCCCCTTGCGGGAGAGGGGCGAGCAGTACTTC
CDR3: CASSPLRERGEQYF
V: TRBV9
J: TRBJ2-7
size: once
D: TRBD2

DNA: TGTGCCAGCAGTTACCTCCTTGCAGGGGGTAACTATGGCTACACCTTC
CDR3: CASSYLLAGGNYGYTF
V: TRBV6-5
J: TRBJ1-2
size: -
D: TRBD1

DNA: TGTGCCAGCAGCCTTCCCCAGGGTTACGAGCAGTACTTC
CDR3: CASSLPQGYEQYF
V: TRBV5-5
J: TRBJ2-7
size: -
D: -

DNA: TGTGCCAGCAGCCAAGATGAGGCGGGAGGCGGCGAGCAGTACTTC
CDR3: CASSQDEAGGGEQYF
V: TRBV4-2
J: TRBJ2-7
size: -
D: TRBD2

DNA: TGTGCCAGCAGTTTCCTCCCGGGTCCGAATGAAAAACTGTTTTTT
CDR3: CASSFLPGPNEKLFF
V: TRBV6-5
J: TRBJ1-4
size: -
D: -

DNA: TGTGCCAGTAGTATCTATCAGGGGTCGGCTCAGCCCCAGCATTTT
CDR3: CASSIYQGSAQPQHF
V: TRBV19
J: TRBJ1-5
size: -
D: -

DNA: TGTGCCAGCCAGCGGGAGCTACGAGATACGCAGTATTTT
CDR3: CASQRELRDTQYF
V: TRBV5-6
J: TRBJ2-3
size: -
D: TRBD2

DNA: TGTGCCAGCAGCTTATTAGTCTCGGGAAGCTATGAGCAGTTCTTC
CDR3: CASSLLVSGSYEQFF
V: TRBV7-8
J: TRBJ2-1
size: -
D: -

DNA: TGTGCCAGCAGTAGCCCGACAGGGATGGATGAAAAACTGTTTTTT
CDR3: CASSSPTGMDEKLFF
V: TRBV28
J: TRBJ1-4
size: -
D: TRBD1

DNA: TGTGCCAGCACCGAAACCGGGACTCCCTCTGGGGCCAACGTCCTGACTTTC
CDR3: CASTETGTPSGANVLTF
V: TRBV19
J: TRBJ2-6
size: -
D: -

DNA: TGTGCCACCAGCCGCGGGGACAGAAGCTCTGGGGCCAACGTCCTGACTTTC
CDR3: CATSRGDRSSGANVLTF
V: TRBV15
J: TRBJ2-6
size: -
D: -

DNA: TGTGCCAGCAGACCACCGGGACTCCAAGAGACCCAGTACTTC
CDR3: CASRPPGLQETQYF
V: TRBV6-6
J: TRBJ2-5
size: -
D: -

DNA: TGTGCCAGTAGTATAGGTGGAGGGAGGGGGAACAATGAGCAGTTCTTC
CDR3: CASSIGGGRGNNEQFF
V: TRBV19
J: TRBJ2-1
size: -
D: -

DNA: TGTGCCAGCAGTTTCTCCCGGACAGGGGGGGTCCAAGAGACCCAGTACTTC
CDR3: CASSFSRTGGVQETQYF
V: TRBV27
J: TRBJ2-5
size: -
D: TRBD1

DNA: TGTGCCAGCAGTGAAACATGGGACTCTGAAGCTTTCTTT
CDR3: CASSETWDSEAFF
V: TRBV6-1
J: TRBJ1-1
size: -
D: -

DNA: TGTGCCAGCGCCGGGTCCAGCTCCTACGAGCAGTACTTC
CDR3: CASAGSSSYEQYF
V: TRBV28
J: TRBJ2-7
size: -
D: -

DNA: TGTGCCAGCAGCGAGCAGGCGGTCAGGGGTGGAGAGCAGTACTTC
CDR3: CASSEQAVRGGEQYF
V: TRBV2
J: TRBJ2-7
size: -
D: -

DNA: TGTGCCAGCAGTTTAGGGACAGGTATAAATTCACCCCTCCACTTT
CDR3: CASSLGTGINSPLHF
V: TRBV28
J: TRBJ1-6
size: -
D: TRBD1

DNA: TGTGCCAGCAGTTCCTTGACTAGCGGAACGGGCAATGAGCAGTTCTTC
CDR3: CASSSLTSGTGNEQFF
V: TRBV27
J: TRBJ2-1
size: -
D: TRBD2

DNA: TGTGCCAGCACCCGGGACAGCAATTCACCCCTCCACTTT
CDR3: CASTRDSNSPLHF
V: TRBV6-5
J: TRBJ1-6
size: -
D: TRBD1

DNA: TGCGCCAGCAGCCAAGATCAGGGCGGCTACACCTTC
CDR3: CASSQDQGGYTF
V: TRBV4-1
J: TRBJ1-2
size: -
D: -

DNA: TGTGCCAGCAGCTCCGGGACTAGCGGGGACGCCGAGCAGTACTTC
CDR3: CASSSGTSGDAEQYF
V: TRBV5-6
J: TRBJ2-7
size: -
D: TRBD2

DNA: TGTGCCAGCAGCCAACTCGGACAGGGGAGCTCCTACGAGCAGTACTTC
CDR3: CASSQLGQGSSYEQYF
V: TRBV14
J: TRBJ2-7
size: -
D: TRBD1